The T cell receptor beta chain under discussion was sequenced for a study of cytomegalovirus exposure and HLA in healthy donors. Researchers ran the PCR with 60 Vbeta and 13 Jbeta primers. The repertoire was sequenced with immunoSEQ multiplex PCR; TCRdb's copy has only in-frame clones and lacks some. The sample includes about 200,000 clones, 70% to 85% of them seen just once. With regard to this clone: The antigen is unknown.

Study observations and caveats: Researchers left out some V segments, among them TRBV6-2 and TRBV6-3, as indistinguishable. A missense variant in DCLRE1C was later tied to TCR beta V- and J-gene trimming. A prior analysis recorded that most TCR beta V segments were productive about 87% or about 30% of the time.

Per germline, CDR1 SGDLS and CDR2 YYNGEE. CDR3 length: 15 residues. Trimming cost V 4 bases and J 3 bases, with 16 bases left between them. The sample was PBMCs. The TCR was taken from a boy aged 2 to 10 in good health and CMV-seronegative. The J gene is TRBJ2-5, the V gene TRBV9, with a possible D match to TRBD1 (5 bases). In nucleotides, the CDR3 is TGTGCCAGCAGCCGATCCTCAGGGTCCGAAGAGACCCAGTACTTC. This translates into CASSRSSGSEETQYF.